The clone carrying this T cell receptor (beta chain) was counted many times. The data were taken from a study of T cells in Graves' hyperthyroidism and ophthalmopathy. The wider study: Upon initial diagnosis and before any treatment, peripheral blood was collected.

Trimming removed 6 bases from V and 7 bases from J, with 9 bases in between. CDR1 and CDR2 from the germline V gene are MNHEY and SVGEGT. This CDR3 spans 11 amino acids. Source material for PBMCs was over 7.5 ml fresh peripheral blood. Amplified regions were TCR beta CDR3 sequences from RNA transcripts. Carried out on the TCR CDR3, a first-round RT-PCR used the HTBI primer set. TCRdb passed the multiplex PCR reads through MiXCR, listing each CDR3 protein once. The sample carries about 59,000 distinct CDR3 sequences, around 50% recorded once. Sequencing used blood. This chain connects TRBV6-2 or TRBV6-3 to TRBJ1-2; D unresolved. The source is an older woman with Graves' ophthalmopathy. The CDR3 reads CASRTIGGYTF. The CDR3 DNA sequence: TGTGCCAGCAGGACCATAGGTGGCTACACCTTC.